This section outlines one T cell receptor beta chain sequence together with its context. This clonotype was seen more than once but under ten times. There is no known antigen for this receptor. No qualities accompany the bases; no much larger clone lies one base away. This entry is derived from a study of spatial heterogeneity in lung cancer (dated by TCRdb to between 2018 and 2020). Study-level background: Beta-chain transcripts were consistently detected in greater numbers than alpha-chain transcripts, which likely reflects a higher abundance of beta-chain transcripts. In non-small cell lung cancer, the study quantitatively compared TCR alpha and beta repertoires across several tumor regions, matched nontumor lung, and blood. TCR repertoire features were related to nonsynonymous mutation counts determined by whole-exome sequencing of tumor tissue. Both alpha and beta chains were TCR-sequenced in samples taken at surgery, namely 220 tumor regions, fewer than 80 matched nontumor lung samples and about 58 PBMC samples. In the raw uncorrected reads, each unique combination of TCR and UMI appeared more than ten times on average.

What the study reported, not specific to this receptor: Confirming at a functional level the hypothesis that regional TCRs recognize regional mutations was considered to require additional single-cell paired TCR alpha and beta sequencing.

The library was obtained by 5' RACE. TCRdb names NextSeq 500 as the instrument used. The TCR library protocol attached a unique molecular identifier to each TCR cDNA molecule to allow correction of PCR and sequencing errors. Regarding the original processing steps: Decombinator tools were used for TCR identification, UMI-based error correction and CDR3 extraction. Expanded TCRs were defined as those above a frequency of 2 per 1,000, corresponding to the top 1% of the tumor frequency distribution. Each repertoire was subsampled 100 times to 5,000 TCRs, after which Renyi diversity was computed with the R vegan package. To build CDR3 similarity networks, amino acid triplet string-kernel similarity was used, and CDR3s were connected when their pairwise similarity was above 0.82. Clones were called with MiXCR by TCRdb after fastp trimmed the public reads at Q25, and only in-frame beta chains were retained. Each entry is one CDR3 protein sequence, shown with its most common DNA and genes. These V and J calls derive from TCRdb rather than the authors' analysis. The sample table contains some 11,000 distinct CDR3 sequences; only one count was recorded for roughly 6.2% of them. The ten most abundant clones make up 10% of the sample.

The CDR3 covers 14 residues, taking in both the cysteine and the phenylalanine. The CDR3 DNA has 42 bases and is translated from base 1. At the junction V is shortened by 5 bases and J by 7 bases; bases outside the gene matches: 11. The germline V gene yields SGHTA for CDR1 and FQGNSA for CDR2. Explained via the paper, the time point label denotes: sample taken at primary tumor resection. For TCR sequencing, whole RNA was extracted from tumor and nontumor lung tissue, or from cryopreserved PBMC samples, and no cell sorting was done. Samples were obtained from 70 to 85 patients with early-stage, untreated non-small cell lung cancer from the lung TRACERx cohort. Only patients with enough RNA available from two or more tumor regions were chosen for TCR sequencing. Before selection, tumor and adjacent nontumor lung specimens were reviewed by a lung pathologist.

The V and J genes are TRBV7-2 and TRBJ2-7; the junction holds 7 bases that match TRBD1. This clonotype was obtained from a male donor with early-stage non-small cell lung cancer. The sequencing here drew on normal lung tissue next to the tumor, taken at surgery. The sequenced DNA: TGTGCCAGCAGCGATCCGGGACAGCTCCGAGAGCAGTACTTC. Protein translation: CASSDPGQLREQYF.